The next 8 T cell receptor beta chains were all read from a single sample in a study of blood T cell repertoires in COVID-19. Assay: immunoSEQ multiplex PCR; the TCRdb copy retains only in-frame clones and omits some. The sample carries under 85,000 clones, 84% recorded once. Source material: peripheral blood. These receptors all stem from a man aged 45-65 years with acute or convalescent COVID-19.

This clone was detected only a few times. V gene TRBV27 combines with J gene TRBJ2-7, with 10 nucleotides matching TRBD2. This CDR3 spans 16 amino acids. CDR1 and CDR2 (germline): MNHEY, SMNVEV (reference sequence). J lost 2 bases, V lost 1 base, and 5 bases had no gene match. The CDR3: CASSLFLAGVPYEQYF. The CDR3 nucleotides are TGTGCCAGCAGTTTATTCCTAGCGGGGGTTCCCTACGAGCAGTACTTC.

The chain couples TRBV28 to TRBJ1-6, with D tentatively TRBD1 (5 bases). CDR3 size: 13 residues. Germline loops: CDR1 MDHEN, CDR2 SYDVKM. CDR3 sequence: CAGGSSYNSPLHF. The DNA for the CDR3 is TGTGCGGGGGGGAGCTCCTATAATTCACCCCTCCACTTT.

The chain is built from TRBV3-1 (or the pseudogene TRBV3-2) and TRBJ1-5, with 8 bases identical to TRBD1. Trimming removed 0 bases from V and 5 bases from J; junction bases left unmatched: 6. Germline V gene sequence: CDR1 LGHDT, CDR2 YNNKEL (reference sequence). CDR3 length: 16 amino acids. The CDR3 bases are TGTGCCAGCAGCCAAGATGTCAGGGGGCCCCATCAGCCCCAGCATTTT. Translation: CASSQDVRGPHQPQHF.

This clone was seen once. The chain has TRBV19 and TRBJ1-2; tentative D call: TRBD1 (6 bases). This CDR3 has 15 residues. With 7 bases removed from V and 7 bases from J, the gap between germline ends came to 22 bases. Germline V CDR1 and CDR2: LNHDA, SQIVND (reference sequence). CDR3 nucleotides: TGTGCCAGTAAGCCTCGACAGGCTCCACGAAGTGGCTACACCTTC. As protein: CASKPRQAPRSGYTF.

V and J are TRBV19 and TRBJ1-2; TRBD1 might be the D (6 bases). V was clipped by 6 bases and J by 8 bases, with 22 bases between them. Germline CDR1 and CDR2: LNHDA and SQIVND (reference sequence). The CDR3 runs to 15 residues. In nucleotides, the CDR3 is TGTGCCAGTAGCCGAAAGGGGGAGTTAAGAGGAGGCTACACCTTC. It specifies CASSRKGELRGGYTF.

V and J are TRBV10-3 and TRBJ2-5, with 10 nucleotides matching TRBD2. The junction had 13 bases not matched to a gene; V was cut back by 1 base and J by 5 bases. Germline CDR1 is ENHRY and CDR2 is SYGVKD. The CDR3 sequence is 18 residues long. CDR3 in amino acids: CAISELRVAGGPGETQYF. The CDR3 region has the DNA TGTGCCATCAGTGAGTTACGAGTAGCGGGAGGCCCCGGGGAGACCCAGTACTTC.

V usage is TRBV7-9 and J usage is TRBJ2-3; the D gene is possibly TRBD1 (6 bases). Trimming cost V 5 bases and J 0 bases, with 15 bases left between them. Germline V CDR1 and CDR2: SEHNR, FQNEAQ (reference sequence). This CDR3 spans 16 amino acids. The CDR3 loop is CASSSRVGGSTDTQYF. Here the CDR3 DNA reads TGTGCCAGCAGCAGCAGGGTAGGGGGAAGCACAGATACGCAGTATTTT.

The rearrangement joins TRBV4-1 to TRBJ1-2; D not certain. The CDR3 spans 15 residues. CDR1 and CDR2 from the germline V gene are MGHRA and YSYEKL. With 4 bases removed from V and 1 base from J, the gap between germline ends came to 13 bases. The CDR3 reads CASSLEGAINYGYTF. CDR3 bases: TGCGCCAGCAGCCTCGAGGGAGCGATTAACTATGGCTACACCTTC.